Included here is one T cell receptor beta chain sequence, with context. Its specificity is unknown. Here immunoSEQ multiplex PCR was the method, and the copy in TCRdb shows in-frame clones only, minus some. This sample has approximately 80,000 clones, with about 87% found just once. The sample belongs to a study of T cell responses to AZD1222 COVID-19 vaccine. Study-level points and caveats: Spike-wide coverage was observed for vaccine-associated CD4 TCRs, with dominant responses at 160-218 and 743-854. Most donors were white British and more were female, and clonal diversity was possibly underestimated.

The germline CDR1 and CDR2 sequences are SGHAT and FQNNGV. Trimming took 1 base from V and 5 from J, leaving 14 bases between them. The CDR3 consists of 15 residues. The chain uses TRBV11-2 and TRBJ2-5, with no clear D. Source: peripheral blood, taken on day 0 of AZD1222 vaccination. This clonotype was sampled from an adult in good health. The CDR3 protein is CASSLGWLGTETQYF. CDR3 DNA sequence: TGTGCCAGCAGCTTAGGGTGGCTGGGTACGGAGACCCAGTACTTC.